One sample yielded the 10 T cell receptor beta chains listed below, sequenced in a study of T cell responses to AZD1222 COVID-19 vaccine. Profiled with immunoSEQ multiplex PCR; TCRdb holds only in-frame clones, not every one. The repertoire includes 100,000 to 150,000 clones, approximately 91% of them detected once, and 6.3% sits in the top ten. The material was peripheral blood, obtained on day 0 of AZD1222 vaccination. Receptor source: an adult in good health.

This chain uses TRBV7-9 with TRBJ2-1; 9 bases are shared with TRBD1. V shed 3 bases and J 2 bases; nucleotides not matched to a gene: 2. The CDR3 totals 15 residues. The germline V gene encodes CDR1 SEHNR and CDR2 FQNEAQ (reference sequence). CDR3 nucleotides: TGTGCCAGCAGCTTGGGACAGGGCCCCTACAATGAGCAGTTCTTC. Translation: CASSLGQGPYNEQFF.

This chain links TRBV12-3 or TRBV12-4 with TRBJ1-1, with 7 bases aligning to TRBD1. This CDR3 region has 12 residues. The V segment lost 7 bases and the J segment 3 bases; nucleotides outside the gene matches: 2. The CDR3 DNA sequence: TGTGCCAGCATCACAGGGGACACTGAAGCTTTCTTT. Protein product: CASITGDTEAFF.

CDR3 in DNA: TGTGCCACCAGTGATTCCGGGACCGTCCCCGAAAAACTGTTTTTT. Translated, it gives CATSDSGTVPEKLFF. This chain uses TRBV24-1 with TRBJ1-4; perhaps TRBD1 as D (5 bases). Trimming left V 2 bases short and J 8 bases short, with 14 bases between. Germline CDR1 KGHDR, CDR2 SFDVKD. The CDR3 extends over 15 amino acids.

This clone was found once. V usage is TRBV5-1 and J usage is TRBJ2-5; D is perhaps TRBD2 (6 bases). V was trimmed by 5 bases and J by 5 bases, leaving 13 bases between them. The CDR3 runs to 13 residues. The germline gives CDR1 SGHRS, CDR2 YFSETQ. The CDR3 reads CASSAGSGETQYF. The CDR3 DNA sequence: TGCGCCAGCAGTGCGGGAAGCGGGGAGACCCAGTACTTC.

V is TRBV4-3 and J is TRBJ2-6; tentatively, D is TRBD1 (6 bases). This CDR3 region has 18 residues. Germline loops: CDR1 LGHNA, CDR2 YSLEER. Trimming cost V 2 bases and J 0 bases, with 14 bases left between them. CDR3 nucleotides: TGCGCCAGCAGCCAATATCTGACAGGCTTCTCTGGGGCCAACGTCCTGACTTTC. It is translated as CASSQYLTGFSGANVLTF.

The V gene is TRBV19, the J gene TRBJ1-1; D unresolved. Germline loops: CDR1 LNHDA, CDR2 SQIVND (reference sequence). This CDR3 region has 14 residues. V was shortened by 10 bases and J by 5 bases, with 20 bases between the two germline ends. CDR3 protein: CATRLGYLETEAFF. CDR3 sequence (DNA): TGTGCCACCCGACTCGGGTATCTGGAAACTGAAGCTTTCTTT.

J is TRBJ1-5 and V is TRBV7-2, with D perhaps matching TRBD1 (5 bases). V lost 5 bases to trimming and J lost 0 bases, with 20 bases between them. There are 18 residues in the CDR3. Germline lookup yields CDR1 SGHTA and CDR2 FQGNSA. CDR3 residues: CASSPQGARFYSNQPQHF. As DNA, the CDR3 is TGTGCCAGCAGCCCCCAAGGGGCTAGGTTTTATAGCAATCAGCCCCAGCATTTT.

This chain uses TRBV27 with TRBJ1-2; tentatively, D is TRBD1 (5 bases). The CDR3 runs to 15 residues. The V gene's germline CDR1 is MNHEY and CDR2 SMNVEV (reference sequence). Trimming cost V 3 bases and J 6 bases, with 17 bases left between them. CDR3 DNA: TGTGCCAGCAGTTTCCAGGCGGGGGGAGGAGATGGCTACACCTTC. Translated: CASSFQAGGGDGYTF.

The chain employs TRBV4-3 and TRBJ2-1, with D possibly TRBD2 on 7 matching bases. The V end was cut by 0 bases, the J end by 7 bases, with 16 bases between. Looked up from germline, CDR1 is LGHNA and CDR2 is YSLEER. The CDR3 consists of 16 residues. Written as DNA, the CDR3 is TGCGCCAGCAGCCAAGATTGGCGGGGGCGGGGAAATGAGCAGTTCTTC. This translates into CASSQDWRGRGNEQFF.

The CDR3 is CASQGQAPKQYF. In DNA form, the CDR3 reads TGCGCCAGCCAGGGACAGGCCCCCAAGCAGTACTTC. The chain links TRBV10-2 to TRBJ2-7, with 8 bases that match TRBD1. In germline, CDR1 is WSHSY, CDR2 SAAADI. The CDR3 has 12 amino acids. V lost 8 bases to trimming and J lost 8 bases; unmatched junction nucleotides: 8.